These 4 T cell receptor beta chains were sequenced from one sample in a study of cytomegalovirus exposure and HLA in healthy donors. The PCR made use of 60 Vbeta and 13 Jbeta primers. Clones were read by immunoSEQ multiplex PCR, and TCRdb kept only the in-frame ones, dropping some. The sample is made up of approximately 96,000 clones, and the top ten hold approximately 6% of it. Material: PBMCs. The origin of the receptors is a girl aged 10-17 years in good health and CMV-seropositive.

The chain recombines TRBV9 with TRBJ1-1, with 10 nucleotides matching TRBD1. The germline CDR1 and CDR2 sequences are SGDLS and YYNGEE. With 4 bases clipped from V and 4 bases from J, the junction kept 7 bases outside the gene matches. This CDR3 has 15 residues. DNA for the CDR3: TGTGCCAGCAGCCTCAGGGGACAGGGGCTCACTGAAGCTTTCTTT. Residues: CASSLRGQGLTEAFF.

The chain couples TRBV5-1 to TRBJ2-1; a possible D gene is TRBD1 (6 bases). Trimming stripped 4 bases from V and 8 bases from J, with 13 bases between. CDR1 is SGHRS and CDR2 is YFSETQ in the germline V gene. The CDR3 has 13 residues. The CDR3 sequence: CASSSNRVYEQFF. The CDR3 coding sequence is TGCGCCAGCAGCAGTAACAGGGTCTATGAGCAGTTCTTC.

The gene calls are TRBV6-5 and TRBJ1-2, with 12 bases fitting TRBD1. The V gene's germline CDR1 is MNHEY and CDR2 SVGAGI. The V segment lost 8 bases and the J segment 7 bases; nucleotides outside the gene matches: 5. This CDR3 region has 13 residues. CDR3 DNA sequence: TGTGCCAGCGGGGGACAGGGGGCGAGTGGCTACACCTTC. Its translation is CASGGQGASGYTF.

This sequence joins TRBV29-1 and TRBJ2-5, with 8 bases fitting TRBD2. Germline-derived CDR1 and CDR2 are SQVTM and ANQGSEA. Trimming removed 0 bases from V and 4 bases from J; junction bases left unmatched: 4. The CDR3 extends over 14 amino acids. DNA for the CDR3: TGCAGCGTTGAAGATCTCGCGGGAGGAGAGACCCAGTACTTC. Amino acid sequence: CSVEDLAGGETQYF.